Each of the 27 T cell receptor beta chains below was sequenced from the same sample in a study of memory CD4+ T cells and cytomegalovirus serostatus. This table comes from immunoSEQ multiplex PCR, and its TCRdb copy is limited to in-frame clones, with some not included. The sample records around 84,000 clones, 80% being singletons. The sort gate was single viable CD3+CD4+CD8-CD45RO+ cells for memory CD4+ T cells. Sequences were obtained from memory CD4+ T cells from blood. All receptors derive from an adult in good health and CMV-seronegative.

The V call is TRBV5-6, the J call TRBJ1-5, with D perhaps TRBD1 (5 bases). This CDR3 has 14 amino acids. The V end lost 3 bases, the J end lost 5 bases, and 12 bases lay between the germline ends. The germline gives CDR1 SGHDT, CDR2 YYEEEE. CDR3 sequence reads: CASSSGFWDQPQHF. CDR3 DNA sequence: TGTGCCAGCAGCTCAGGGTTCTGGGATCAGCCCCAGCATTTT. The full variable domain, completed using reference TRBV5-6 and TRBJ1-5, is DAGVTQSPTHLIKTRGQQVTLRCSPKSGHDTVSWYQQALGQGPQFIFQYYEEEERQRGNFPDRFSGHQFPNYSSELNVNALLLGDSALYLCASSSGFWDQPQHFGDGTRLSIL.

The V and J genes are TRBV5-1 and TRBJ2-3; D is undetermined. Trimming cost V 4 bases and J 4 bases, with 7 bases left between them. Germline CDR1 is SGHRS and CDR2 is YFSETQ. CDR3 length equals 12 residues. The CDR3 loop is CASSQAADTQYF. CDR3 bases: TGCGCCAGCAGCCAAGCAGCAGATACGCAGTATTTT.

The chain is built from TRBV19 and TRBJ1-2; TRBD1 matches at 8 bases. The V gene's germline CDR1 is LNHDA and CDR2 SQIVND (reference sequence). With V trimmed by 5 bases and J by 4 bases, 3 bases remained unmatched. The CDR3 is 13 residues long. CDR3 region: CASSGQGAYGYTF. In nucleotides, the CDR3 is TGTGCCAGTAGTGGGCAGGGGGCCTATGGCTACACCTTC.

J is TRBJ1-1 and V is TRBV11-2; 7 positions match TRBD1. V dropped 7 bases and J dropped 6; count of bases not matched to a gene: 8. This CDR3 region has 13 residues. CDR1 and CDR2 from the germline V gene are SGHAT and FQNNGV. CDR3 sequence reads: CASTEQGVAEAFF. CDR3 DNA sequence: TGTGCCAGCACCGAGCAGGGGGTCGCTGAAGCTTTCTTT.

A few counts support this clone. The V and J genes are TRBV9 and TRBJ2-1; 8 bases agree with TRBD1. The V gene's germline CDR1 is SGDLS and CDR2 YYNGEE. The CDR3 contains 15 residues. V lost 5 bases to trimming and J lost 9 bases; unmatched junction nucleotides: 13. CDR3 sequence reads: CASSQTTGEYGEQFF. The CDR3 coding sequence is TGTGCCAGCAGTCAAACGACAGGGGAGTATGGTGAGCAGTTCTTC.

CDR3 bases: TGCGCCAGCAGCTTGGCCTCAGGGGGAAATCAGCCCCAGCATTTT. It is translated as CASSLASGGNQPQHF. V is TRBV5-1 and J is TRBJ1-5; 7 bases agree with TRBD1. The germline CDR1 and CDR2 sequences are SGHRS and YFSETQ. The J segment lost 4 bases and the V segment lost 0 bases, leaving 4 bases of the junction unmatched. CDR3 size: 15 residues.

The chain combines TRBV6-4 with TRBJ2-3; 12 positions agree with TRBD1. Germline CDR1 MRHNA, CDR2 SNTAGT. The V gene end was trimmed by 4 bases and the J gene end by 6 bases; junction bases not matched to a gene: 8. The CDR3 consists of 16 residues. CDR3 DNA sequence: TGTGCCAGCAGTGCCCGGGGGACAGGGGGCATCGATACGCAGTATTTT. It yields the protein CASSARGTGGIDTQYF.

This clone occurred once. The chain carries TRBV19 and TRBJ1-5, with a possible D match to TRBD1 (5 bases). Trimming removed 5 bases at V and 10 bases at J, with 18 bases between. Germline CDR1 reads LNHDA; CDR2 reads SQIVND (reference sequence). This CDR3 has 14 residues. The CDR3 reads CASSPWDELKPQHF. In DNA, the CDR3 is TGTGCCAGTAGTCCGTGGGACGAGCTAAAACCCCAGCATTTT.

The chain joins TRBV30 to TRBJ2-2; D uncertain. The CDR3 contains 12 residues. The ends were cut back, 3 bases at V and 4 bases at J, with 6 bases in the middle. Looked up from germline, CDR1 is GTSNPN and CDR2 is SVGIG (reference sequence). The CDR3 DNA sequence: TGTGCCTGGAGCCGACCCACCGGGGAGCTGTTTTTT. Its translation is CAWSRPTGELFF.

The chain recombines TRBV7-3 with TRBJ1-1, with D tentatively TRBD1 (5 bases). Between the trimmed V and J ends, which lost 1 base and 3 bases, there was a span of 9 bases. The CDR3 runs to 14 residues. The germline V gene encodes CDR1 SGHTA and CDR2 FQGTGA. CDR3 region: CASSLRGGYTEAFF. The CDR3, as DNA: TGTGCCAGCAGCTTAAGGGGGGGATACACTGAAGCTTTCTTT.

The genes are TRBV5-1 and TRBJ1-4, with D possibly being TRBD1 (5 bases). The CDR3 has 14 amino acids. CDR1 and CDR2 (germline): SGHRS, YFSETQ. Trimming pared 1 base from V and 6 bases from J, leaving 10 bases between. CDR3 residues: CASSLSGYDEKLFF. CDR3 coding DNA: TGCGCCAGCAGCTTGTCAGGGTACGATGAAAAACTGTTTTTT. Together with reference TRBV5-1 and TRBJ1-4, the CDR3 gives the full variable domain: KAGVTQTPRYLIKTRGQQVTLSCSPISGHRSVSWYQQTPGQGLQFLFEYFSETQRNKGNFPGRFSGRQFSNSRSEMNVSTLELGDSALYLCASSLSGYDEKLFFGSGTQLSVL.

The J gene is TRBJ2-7, the V gene TRBV10-2, with TRBD2 identical over 15 bases. This CDR3 is 16 amino acids long. Germline V CDR1 and CDR2: WSHSY, SAAADI. The trim removed 8 bases at V and 0 bases at J, leaving 5 bases unmatched. DNA for the CDR3: TGCGCCAGCGGGACTAGCGGGGGGCCCCTCTCCTACGAGCAGTACTTC. Its translation: CASGTSGGPLSYEQYF.

The rearrangement uses TRBV4-2 and TRBJ2-3, with 7 bases matching TRBD1. This CDR3 is 16 amino acids long. Trimming took 4 bases from V and 3 from J; bases not matched to a gene: 10. Germline CDR1 and CDR2: LGHNA and YNFKEQ. The CDR3 protein is CASSPMTGFETDTQYF. The DNA of the CDR3 is TGTGCCAGCAGCCCCATGACAGGGTTTGAAACAGATACGCAGTATTTT.

The gene calls are TRBV5-1 and TRBJ1-3; possible D gene TRBD1, 6 bases. V shed 3 bases and J shed 4 bases, with 23 bases lying between them. Germline lookup yields CDR1 SGHRS and CDR2 YFSETQ. The CDR3 totals 18 residues. As DNA, the CDR3 is TGCGCCAGCAGCTCACAGGGTTTTATGGGCCCGGGAGGAAACACCATATATTTT. Its protein product is CASSSQGFMGPGGNTIYF.

The V gene is TRBV15, the J gene TRBJ2-7; D is unresolved. The germline V and J ends were trimmed by 0 bases and 6 bases, with 9 bases remaining between them. Germline values: CDR1 LNHNV, CDR2 YYDKDF (reference sequence). The length of the CDR3 is 13 residues. CDR3 amino acids: CATSRDGSGEQYF. The DNA for the CDR3 is TGTGCCACCAGCAGAGACGGGTCTGGCGAGCAGTACTTC.

The rearrangement uses TRBV5-1 and TRBJ1-6; tentatively, D is TRBD1 (5 bases). Germline V gene data show CDR1 as SGHRS and CDR2 as YFSETQ. V lost 0 bases and J lost 10, with 11 bases in between. This CDR3 is 14 amino acids long. The CDR3 spells CASSLDGGGSPLHF. CDR3 DNA sequence: TGCGCCAGCAGCTTGGACGGGGGGGGATCACCCCTCCACTTT.

V and J are TRBV10-3 and TRBJ2-3, with 8 positions matching TRBD2. The trim removed 10 bases at V and 6 bases at J, leaving 15 bases unmatched. The CDR3 spans 15 residues. Germline CDR1 is ENHRY and CDR2 is SYGVKD. The CDR3 DNA reads TGTGCCACGTCCTCTAGCGGGTCAACAGGGGATACGCAGTATTTT. It yields the protein CATSSSGSTGDTQYF.

The chain links TRBV10-3 to TRBJ2-5; D not resolved. Trimming removed 0 bases from V and 0 bases from J, with 5 bases in between. CDR1 is ENHRY, CDR2 SYGVKD, per germline. The length of the CDR3 is 14 residues. DNA for the CDR3: TGTGCCATCAGTGAGTCGAAAGACCAAGAGACCCAGTACTTC. Residues: CAISESKDQETQYF.

This sequence joins TRBV5-1 and TRBJ1-5; no definite D call. Trimming stripped 2 bases from V and 4 bases from J, with 13 bases between. This CDR3 is 15 amino acids long. Looked up from germline, CDR1 is SGHRS and CDR2 is YFSETQ. In DNA, the CDR3 is TGCGCCAGCAGCTTTTGCAGGATGACAAATCAGCCCCAGCATTTT. Translated, it gives CASSFCRMTNQPQHF.

The V gene is TRBV18, the J gene TRBJ1-3; 8 bases agree with TRBD1. Germline V gene sequence: CDR1 KGHSH, CDR2 LQKENI. The CDR3 has 15 residues. J gave up 3 bases and V 3 bases, and 4 bases lay outside the gene matches. The chain's CDR3 is CASSPGQALGNTIYF. The CDR3 bases are TGTGCCAGCTCACCGGGACAGGCACTTGGAAACACCATATATTTT.

The chain uses TRBV10-3 and TRBJ2-1; 10 nucleotides align to TRBD1. V was clipped by 6 bases and J by 8 bases; unmatched bases: 7. Germline assignment: CDR1 ENHRY and CDR2 SYGVKD. The CDR3 loop spans 14 amino acids. This CDR3 reads CAIRPGQGIYEQFF. The CDR3 region has the DNA TGTGCCATCAGACCGGGACAGGGGATATATGAGCAGTTCTTC.

The chain is built from TRBV30 and TRBJ1-5; TRBD1 might be the D (5 bases). Trimming removed 1 base from V and 0 bases from J, with 7 bases in between. The CDR3 sequence is 14 residues long. Germline CDR1 reads GTSNPN; CDR2 reads SVGIG (reference sequence). CDR3 in amino acids: CAWSGQISNQPQHF. The CDR3 DNA reads as TGTGCCTGGAGTGGACAGATTAGCAATCAGCCCCAGCATTTT.

The J gene is TRBJ1-4, the V gene TRBV28; 9 bases match TRBD1. The CDR3 totals 15 residues. Germline lookup yields CDR1 MDHEN and CDR2 SYDVKM. Trimming at V came to 2 bases and at J to 5 bases, leaving 3 bases not matched to a gene. CDR3 coding DNA: TGTGCCAGCAGTTTAGTAGGACAGGGGAATGAAAAACTGTTTTTT. It specifies CASSLVGQGNEKLFF.

The CDR3 here is CASSEGSTDTQYF. DNA for the CDR3: TGTGCCAGCAGTGAGGGATCCACAGATACGCAGTATTTT. The chain uses TRBV6-1 and TRBJ2-3; D ambiguous. The CDR3 spans 13 residues. The germline gives CDR1 MNHNS, CDR2 SASEGT. Trimming shortened V by 3 bases and J by 2 bases, and 6 bases separated the two germline ends.

This rearrangement joins TRBV5-6 to TRBJ2-5; D perhaps matches TRBD1 (5 bases). The V gene lost 3 bases and the J gene lost 5 bases, with 17 bases spanning the gap. The CDR3 loop spans 15 amino acids. Germline V lookup: CDR1 SGHDT, CDR2 YYEEEE. CDR3 nucleotides: TGTGCCAGCAGCTCCCCGTTGGGGCTTCGGGAGACCCAGTACTTC. Its protein product is CASSSPLGLRETQYF.

The V gene is TRBV5-4, the J gene TRBJ2-2; TRBD1 might be the D (6 bases). Germline loops: CDR1 SGHNT, CDR2 YYREEE (reference sequence). This CDR3 spans 16 amino acids. Trimming removed 4 bases from V and 5 bases from J, with 18 bases in between. CDR3 protein: CASSLGEGVRTGELFF. In DNA form, the CDR3 reads TGTGCCAGCAGCCTAGGAGAGGGGGTTAGGACCGGGGAGCTGTTTTTT. The full variable domain, with the rest looked up from reference TRBV5-4 and TRBJ2-2, is ETGVTQSPTHLIKTRGQQVTLRCSSQSGHNTVSWYQQALGQGPQFIFQYYREEENGRGNFPPRFSGLQFPNYSSELNVNALELDDSALYLCASSLGEGVRTGELFFGEGSRLTVL.

The rearrangement uses TRBV18 and TRBJ1-6; no firm D call. CDR3 length: 15 amino acids. The germline V gene has CDR1 KGHSH and CDR2 LQKENI. V was clipped by 4 bases and J by 7 bases, with 14 bases between them. CDR3 bases: TGTGCCAGCTCACTTAGTGGGTTGGAAAATTCACCCCTCCACTTT. This sequence encodes CASSLSGLENSPLHF.